This entry concerns a single T cell receptor (beta chain). Its specific antigen is unknown. Qualities for individual bases were not recorded, and no much larger clone is one base off. V gives up 4 bases and J gives up 4 bases, and the segment between their germline ends measures 14 bases. Via the germline V gene, CDR1 is SGHRS and CDR2 YFSETQ. The CDR3 spans 15 residues, from the cysteine through the phenylalanine. This entry keeps only the CDR3 DNA: 45 bases, framed from base 1. This sample was included in a study of blood T cell repertoires in COVID-19 (dated by TCRdb to the early 2020s). Background for the entire study: Samples covering the acute and convalescent phases of COVID-19 were provided by collaborators in the United States, Italy and Spain. The prospective study material was composed of cDNA or gDNA derived from T cells, B-cell-depleted T cells, or PBMCs. Subjects who had been exposed to COVID-19, were actively infected with it, or had recovered from it provided the deeply sampled blood TCRbeta repertoires that made up the dataset. A freely available public database, intended as a resource for researchers studying the immune response to SARS-CoV-2, is where the repertoires were released. Samples were obtained from the ongoing ImmuneRACE study (first 160 participants) and from roughly 1,300 subjects provided by 6 global collaborators. A de-identified subject ID, COVID-19 status, age in years and sex were almost always included in the sample metadata. Where available, HLA class I and class II types were taken from metadata supplied by the sample provider and were not determined by assay-based typing. Overall study results and their limits: Clinical and demographic metadata were provided uncurated, with the amount varying by source and participant.

In Seattle, one collaborating source enrolled patients while the infection was active and tracked those patients longitudinally over the course of disease. Collaborating institutions collected whole blood in K2EDTA tubes following their own protocols. For TCRbeta analysis, collaborators shipped samples as frozen whole blood, isolated PBMCs, or DNA extracted from either of those sample types. TCRbeta CDR3 regions were amplified from genomic DNA by means of the immunoSEQ Assay, a bias-controlled multiplex PCR. The authors processed their data as follows. The number of nucleated cells in each sample was estimated by amplification of reference gene primers within the assay. To quantify the absolute abundance of each unique TCRbeta CDR3 rearrangement, sequence reads were collapsed and filtered. For each sample, productive Simpson clonality was calculated as the square root of Simpson's diversity index across productive rearrangements. Not all clones reach the TCRdb copy of this immuneACCESS table, which keeps in-frame sequences only. Checked studies attribute under half of the gap to unresolved V genes and leave the rest unexplained. V, J and clone size derive from that table, while D and trimming were established from the DNA sequence. For this sample the table gives hundreds of thousands of clones, of which about nine tenths were detected only once. Just under 7.5% of the sample comes from the top ten.

This receptor chain uses TRBV5-1 and TRBJ2-2; matching of 6 bases hints at TRBD1 as the D gene. Material for sequencing was peripheral blood. The sequence derives from a woman in her 70s with COVID-19, enrolled during active disease. The bases read TGCGCCAGCAGCGGGGACACCATACTCACCGGGGAGCTGTTTTTT. Its translation reads: CASSGDTILTGELFF. Joined to the reference TRBV5-1 and TRBJ2-2 proteins, this CDR3 gives the full variable domain: KAGVTQTPRYLIKTRGQQVTLSCSPISGHRSVSWYQQTPGQGLQFLFEYFSETQRNKGNFPGRFSGRQFSNSRSEMNVSTLELGDSALYLCASSGDTILTGELFFGEGSRLTVL.